The 20 T cell receptor beta chains in this list originate from one sample, sequenced in a study of blood T cells in healthy people across ages. A J-beta primer mix and a sample-barcoded 5' primer were used in a second PCR of roughly 6 to 12 cycles. TCRdb redid the calling of the 5' RACE reads with MiXCR, one entry per CDR3 protein. The table includes about 1,000,000 distinct CDR3 sequences, roughly 45% detected once. Sequenced input: blood. The receptors derive from a woman aged 60-75 years in good health.

This clonotype was picked up a small number of times. J is TRBJ1-2 and V is TRBV12-3 or TRBV12-4; 7 nucleotides line up with TRBD1. With V trimmed by 5 bases and J by 8 bases, 8 bases remained unmatched. The CDR3 is made up of 13 amino acids. The chain's CDR3 is CASSPETGSGYTF. The CDR3 DNA follows: TGTGCCAGCAGTCCGGAGACAGGGAGCGGCTACACCTTC.

This chain uses TRBV30 with TRBJ2-4, with TRBD1 identical over 7 bases. From germline, CDR1 is GTSNPN and CDR2 SVGIG (reference sequence). V was pared by 5 bases and J by 3 bases, with 4 bases of the junction left unmatched. CDR3 size: 13 residues. The CDR3 protein is CAWAGGNKNIQYF. The CDR3 bases are TGTGCCTGGGCAGGGGGTAACAAAAACATTCAGTACTTC.

This clonotype appeared a few times. V usage is TRBV5-1 and J usage is TRBJ2-1; TRBD2 matches at 7 bases. The CDR3 has 15 residues. With V trimmed by 2 bases and J by 7 bases, 9 bases remained unmatched. CDR1 is SGHRS, CDR2 YFSETQ, per germline. In nucleotides, the CDR3 is TGCGCCAGCAGCTTCCAGGTTGCGGGAGTAAATGAGCAGTTCTTC. This sequence encodes CASSFQVAGVNEQFF.

This clonotype was found once. The chain employs TRBV27 and TRBJ2-7; 12 nucleotides agree with TRBD2. Per germline, CDR1 MNHEY and CDR2 SMNVEV (reference sequence). Trimming removed 6 bases from V and 7 bases from J; junction bases left unmatched: 10. This CDR3 region has 15 residues. The CDR3 DNA reads as TGTGCCAGCAGCTCGCTAGCGGGAGGGCCCAATGAGCAGTACTTC. Its translation is CASSSLAGGPNEQYF.

V gene TRBV9 combines with J gene TRBJ2-7; D possibly corresponds to TRBD2 (5 bases). The CDR3 contains 15 residues. CDR1 is SGDLS and CDR2 is YYNGEE in the germline V gene. V lost 0 bases, J lost 3 bases, and 13 bases lay in between. For the CDR3, the DNA is TGTGCCAGCAGCGTAGGTAGCGCCGAGAACTACGAGCAGTACTTC. Translated, it gives CASSVGSAENYEQYF.

A remark on this clonotype: Sequence at one end of the junction differs from germline and may be a read error. The chain links TRBV10-3 to TRBJ2-7; D uncertain. The germline V gene has CDR1 ENHRY and CDR2 SYGVKD. The CDR3 spans 12 residues. CDR3 sequence reads: CAIRESGSVQYF. In DNA form, the CDR3 reads TGTGCCATCAGGGAGTCCGGGTCTGTGCAGTACTTC.

The table lists this clonotype with a few counts. The V and J genes are TRBV11-2 and TRBJ2-5; D is ambiguous. The germline V and J ends were trimmed by 2 bases and 2 bases, with 12 bases remaining between them. Germline V gives CDR1 SGHAT, CDR2 FQNNGV. The CDR3 loop spans 15 amino acids. The CDR3 coding sequence is TGTGCCAGCAGCTTATCCGGGCCGCCACAAGAGACCCAGTACTTC. This sequence encodes CASSLSGPPQETQYF. The full variable domain, with the rest looked up from reference TRBV11-2 and TRBJ2-5, is EAGVAQSPRYKIIEKRQSVAFWCNPISGHATLYWYQQILGQGPKLLIQFQNNGVVDDSQLPKDRFSAERLKGVDSTLKIQPAKLEDSAVYLCASSLSGPPQETQYFGPGTRLLVL.

This clonotype was seen more than once but under ten times. The rearrangement joins TRBV13 to TRBJ1-2; TRBD1 matches at 7 bases. The CDR3 totals 13 residues. V trimming: 5 bases; J trimming: 6 bases; junction bases outside the gene matches: 6. The germline V gene encodes CDR1 PRHDT and CDR2 FYEKMQ (reference sequence). Here the CDR3 DNA reads TGTGCCAGCAGCACCAGGGGGGGGAATGGCTACACCTTC. Translated: CASSTRGGNGYTF.

The V call is TRBV20-1, the J call TRBJ2-5; D is unresolved. This CDR3 is 13 amino acids long. CDR1 and CDR2 from the germline V gene are DFQATT and SNEGSKA (reference sequence). V lost 1 base, J lost 6 bases, and 12 bases lay in between. For the CDR3, the DNA is TGCAGTGCTAGAGGGCAACCCGAAAAGACCCAGTACTTC. Translated: CSARGQPEKTQYF.

The chain couples TRBV20-1 to TRBJ2-5, with a weak D call TRBD1 (6 bases). V lost 6 bases and J 2 bases, leaving 19 bases between the germline ends. The CDR3 runs 15 residues. From germline, CDR1 is DFQATT and CDR2 SNEGSKA (reference sequence). CDR3 DNA sequence: TGCAGTGCACTTATAGGACAGCTTCTACAAGAGACCCAGTACTTC. Its translation: CSALIGQLLQETQYF.

This clonotype was picked up a small number of times. The chain has TRBV20-1 and TRBJ2-1; D unresolved. The germline V gene has CDR1 DFQATT and CDR2 SNEGSKA (reference sequence). V lost 0 bases and J lost 6, with 12 bases in between. The CDR3 runs 14 residues. The CDR3 protein is CSARDGYDSNEQFF. DNA for the CDR3: TGCAGTGCTAGAGATGGATACGATAGCAATGAGCAGTTCTTC.

This rearrangement joins TRBV18 to TRBJ2-7; 9 bases line up with TRBD2. This CDR3 has 15 residues. V was clipped by 6 bases and J by 8 bases; unmatched bases: 14. Germline V CDR1 and CDR2: KGHSH, LQKENI. This CDR3 reads CASSPDSGGAAQQYF. The CDR3 coding sequence is TGTGCCAGCTCTCCAGATAGCGGGGGAGCCGCTCAGCAGTACTTC.

V is TRBV28 and J is TRBJ2-1; 8 nucleotides align to TRBD2. The germline gives CDR1 MDHEN, CDR2 SYDVKM. The CDR3 consists of 18 residues. The trim removed 6 bases at V and 6 bases at J, leaving 19 bases unmatched. The CDR3 protein is CASSPIISGITKSNEQFF. The CDR3 DNA follows: TGTGCCAGCAGCCCCATCATTAGCGGGATCACAAAATCCAATGAGCAGTTCTTC.

The rearrangement joins TRBV19 to TRBJ1-4, with TRBD1 as a possible D gene (5 bases). Germline CDR1 and CDR2: LNHDA and SQIVND (reference sequence). The CDR3 extends over 15 amino acids. V was pared by 3 bases and J by 5 bases, with 13 bases between. The CDR3 DNA is TGTGCCAGTAGTATGGGGACTCCCCGGAATGAAAAACTGTTTTTT. Protein sequence: CASSMGTPRNEKLFF.

CDR3 sequence reads: CASSPRGTTTDTQYF. As DNA, the CDR3 is TGTGCCAGCAGCCCCCGCGGGACTACAACAGATACGCAGTATTTT. The gene calls are TRBV9 and TRBJ2-3, with 7 bases aligning to TRBD2. CDR1 and CDR2 (germline): SGDLS, YYNGEE. The CDR3 is 15 amino acids. With V trimmed by 4 bases and J by 3 bases, 8 bases remained unmatched. Based on the CDR3 plus reference TRBV9 and TRBJ2-3, the full variable domain is DSGVTQTPKHLITATGQRVTLRCSPRSGDLSVYWYQQSLDQGLQFLIQYYNGEERAKGNILERFSAQQFPDLHSELNLSSLELGDSALYFCASSPRGTTTDTQYFGPGTRLTVL.

This clonotype was counted between two and nine times. CDR3 nucleotide sequence: TGTGCCAGCAGATCGGACAGGGGGCGGAATGGCTACACCTTC. Translating gives CASRSDRGRNGYTF. The chain recombines TRBV12-3 or TRBV12-4 with TRBJ1-2; TRBD1 matches at 11 bases. The CDR3 has 14 residues. With V trimmed by 6 bases and J by 6 bases, 6 bases remained unmatched.

This chain links TRBV7-9 with TRBJ2-7, with unresolved D. Germline V gene lookup returns CDR1 SEHNR and CDR2 FQNEAQ (reference sequence). The CDR3 consists of 12 residues. Trimming took off 1 base at V and 5 bases at J, with 6 bases between the two ends. The CDR3 DNA sequence: TGTGCCAGCAGCTTAGTTATTAACGAGCAGTACTTC. Translated: CASSLVINEQYF.

This clonotype was counted only a few times. Since a much larger clone is just one base distant, this may be a read error. The chain has TRBV29-1 and TRBJ2-7; D gene unclear. V dropped 4 bases and J dropped 7 bases, with 20 bases sitting between them. The CDR3 covers 14 residues. Germline V gene lookup returns CDR1 SQVTM and CDR2 ANQGSEA. This chain's CDR3 is CSVVMTSATGEQYF. CDR3 nucleotide sequence: TGCAGCGTTGTTATGACATCTGCTACCGGTGAGCAGTACTTC.

This clonotype was counted a few times. V gene TRBV7-3 combines with J gene TRBJ2-5; possibly TRBD1 or TRBD2 for D (5 bases each). V was cut by 5 bases and J by 5 bases, with 12 bases left in between. CDR1 is SGHTA, CDR2 FQGTGA, per germline. The CDR3 sequence is 13 residues long. This chain's CDR3 is CASSKGPLETQYF. Here the CDR3 DNA reads TGTGCCAGCAGCAAGGGACCTCTGGAGACCCAGTACTTC.

The CDR3 DNA is TGTGCCAGCAGTGTCAACACCGGGGAGCTGTTTTTT. Protein sequence: CASSVNTGELFF. This rearrangement joins TRBV9 to TRBJ2-2, with D unclear. Germline loops: CDR1 SGDLS, CDR2 YYNGEE. This CDR3 is 12 amino acids long. Deletions cut 5 bases from V and 2 bases from J, with 4 bases between.